These T cell receptor beta chains were read from a single sample in a study of blood T cells in healthy people across ages. TCRdb re-analysed the 5' RACE reads in MiXCR, keeping a single row per CDR3 protein. The table shows 850,000 to 1,000,000 distinct CDR3 sequences, with 45% to 50% occurring only once. The sequencing input was blood. The source is a man younger than 45 in good health. Both conserved end residues are part of each CDR3. The D gene is left open where the match is weak. Clone size is stated in some rows and not others, as once, few, many or a class when expanded.

j_gene	abundance	d_gene	v_gene	CDR3nt	CDR3aa
TRBJ1-1	NA	NA	TRBV20-1	TGCAGTGCCCTATTCTTAGGGGGGAACACTGAAGCTTTCTTT	CSALFLGGNTEAFF
TRBJ1-3	NA	NA	TRBV4-2	TGTGCCAGCAGCCCAAGAATGTTAGGCCCTGGAAACACCATATATTTT	CASSPRMLGPGNTIYF
TRBJ1-1	few	TRBD1	TRBV7-9	TGTGCCAGCAGCTTAGAAGGGGGCGCATTAAACGCTTTCTTT	CASSLEGGALNAFF
TRBJ2-4	NA	NA	TRBV28	TGTGCCAGCAGAACCGGGACCCCGCCTATTCAGTACTTC	CASRTGTPPIQYF
TRBJ2-7	many	TRBD1	TRBV12-3/TRBV12-4	TGTGCCAGCAGCCTGGGACAGGGCAACGAGCAGTACTTC	CASSLGQGNEQYF
TRBJ2-6	NA	NA	TRBV4-3	TGCGCCAGCAGCCAAGGGGACCACGCCTCTGGGGCCAACGTCCTGACTTTC	CASSQGDHASGANVLTF
TRBJ2-7	few	NA	TRBV11-1	TGTGCCAGCAGCAACCGGGGCCGACTGTACGAGCAGTACTTC	CASSNRGRLYEQYF
TRBJ2-7	NA	NA	TRBV3-1	TGTGCCAGCACCCTGACCAAGGGATCCTATTCCGGCAACGAGCAGTACTTC	CASTLTKGSYSGNEQYF
TRBJ1-2	NA	NA	TRBV20-1	TGCAGTGCTAGAGAATTGAAGGGGCGAGGGTATGGCTACACCTTC	CSARELKGRGYGYTF
TRBJ2-7	few	TRBD1	TRBV27	TGTGCCAGCAGTTCACTGGGGACAGGGGGCGTCTACGAGCAGTACTTC	CASSSLGTGGVYEQYF